This T cell receptor beta chain was sequenced in a study of blood T cell repertoires in COVID-19. Study-wide background: The cDNA or gDNA used as material had been derived from T cells, B-cell-depleted T cells, or PBMCs.

This clone was counted a single time. The CDR3 loop spans 12 amino acids. From germline, CDR1 is SQVTM and CDR2 ANQGSEA. The V end was cut by 4 bases, the J end by 0 bases, with 3 bases between. In the authors' methods: Amplification from reference gene primers served as the basis for estimated nucleated cell counts. Here immunoSEQ multiplex PCR was the method, and the copy in TCRdb shows in-frame clones only, minus some. From that table come the V and J calls and clone size; the DNA was used to work out D and trimming. The profile shows a few hundred thousand clones, approximately 85% of them singletons.

The genes are TRBV29-1 and TRBJ1-4; D gene uncertain. The clonotype was recovered from a man in his thirties or forties who had recovered from COVID-19. The sequenced material came from PBMCs or T cells enriched from blood (not recorded which). CDR3 DNA: TGCAGCGTTGTAGCAACTAATGAAAAACTGTTTTTT. It translates to CSVVATNEKLFF.